This entry lists 31 T cell receptor beta chains sequenced from one sample in a study of identical twins. TCRdb independently ran MiXCR on the 5' RACE reads; one entry per CDR3 protein. This sample carries roughly 1,500,000 distinct CDR3 sequences, about 31% of them seen once, and the ten largest clones take under 0.35%. The sequenced material came from cord blood. Receptor source: a newborn girl in good health.

This clonotype has a count of ten or more. The genes are TRBV20-1 and TRBJ2-1, with 9 bases identical to TRBD2. V lost 0 bases, J lost 2 bases, and 2 bases stayed unmatched. The CDR3 loop spans 15 amino acids. CDR1 and CDR2 from the germline V gene are DFQATT and SNEGSKA (reference sequence). The CDR3 protein is CSARERGGPYNEQFF. CDR3 sequence (DNA): TGCAGTGCTAGAGAGCGGGGGGGCCCCTACAATGAGCAGTTCTTC.

V usage is TRBV24-1 and J usage is TRBJ2-1; D is tentatively TRBD1 or TRBD2 (5 bases each). Germline CDR1 and CDR2: KGHDR and SFDVKD. CDR3 length: 15 residues. The germline V and J ends were trimmed by 2 bases and 13 bases, with 20 bases remaining between them. CDR3 region: CATSDSRRIQGTQFF. CDR3 bases: TGTGCCACCAGTGATTCCAGACGGATACAAGGGACCCAGTTCTTC.

J is TRBJ2-1 and V is TRBV7-2; the match to TRBD1 covers 7 bases. V shed 5 bases, J shed 0 bases, and the junction held 7 bases outside the gene matches. Germline V gene sequence: CDR1 SGHTA, CDR2 FQGNSA. The CDR3 consists of 16 residues. The CDR3 DNA reads TGTGCCAGCAGCCAGCAAGGACAGGTCTCCTACAATGAGCAGTTCTTC. It is translated as CASSQQGQVSYNEQFF.

This chain uses TRBV20-1 with TRBJ2-3; 8 positions match TRBD2. CDR1 is DFQATT and CDR2 is SNEGSKA in the germline V gene (reference sequence). Trimming at V came to 3 bases and at J to 3 bases, leaving 8 bases not matched to a gene. The CDR3 consists of 15 residues. The DNA for the CDR3 is TGCAGTGCTAGTGACCCGGGACTAGGGACAGATACGCAGTATTTT. It encodes CSASDPGLGTDTQYF.

The chain carries TRBV3-1 and TRBJ1-1, with a weak D call TRBD1 (6 bases). Looked up from germline, CDR1 is LGHDT and CDR2 is YNNKEL (reference sequence). Deletions cut 3 bases from V and 5 bases from J, with 13 bases between. The CDR3 has 14 residues. The CDR3 sequence is CASSQGGGWTEAFF. CDR3 nucleotides: TGTGCCAGCAGCCAGGGAGGGGGGTGGACTGAAGCTTTCTTT.

The rearrangement links TRBV5-1 to TRBJ2-7; 9 positions agree with TRBD1. With 5 bases clipped from V and 3 bases from J, the junction kept 6 bases outside the gene matches. The germline gives CDR1 SGHRS, CDR2 YFSETQ. The CDR3 has 14 amino acids. The CDR3 coding sequence is TGCGCCAGCAGTCACGGGACAGGGCGCTACGAGCAGTACTTC. This gives the protein CASSHGTGRYEQYF.

V is TRBV5-1 and J is TRBJ2-3, with 10 nucleotides matching TRBD2. V gave up 1 base and J gave up 2 bases; unmatched junction bases: 4. Germline V gene data show CDR1 as SGHRS and CDR2 as YFSETQ. The CDR3 is made up of 16 amino acids. The CDR3 region has the DNA TGCGCCAGCAGCTTGACTAGCGGGGCCCCCACAGATACGCAGTATTTT. Its protein product is CASSLTSGAPTDTQYF.

The table lists this clonotype with a few counts. The V gene is TRBV20-1, the J gene TRBJ2-1, with D hard to call. The CDR3 extends over 12 amino acids. CDR1 is DFQATT, CDR2 SNEGSKA, per germline (reference sequence). Trimming shortened V by 1 base and J by 9 bases, and 10 bases separated the two germline ends. This CDR3 is CSARALPSEQFF. CDR3 sequence (DNA): TGCAGTGCTAGAGCCCTTCCAAGTGAGCAGTTCTTC.

About this clonotype: A much larger clone differs from this one at a single base, so this may be a read error. This rearrangement joins TRBV7-9 to TRBJ2-5, with unresolved D. Germline-derived CDR1 and CDR2 are SEHNR and FQNEAQ (reference sequence). Trimming cost V 2 bases and J 6 bases, with 13 bases left between them. This CDR3 is built from 14 residues. The CDR3: CASSLLGPWKTQYF. CDR3 in DNA: TGTGCCAGCAGCTTACTCGGGCCTTGGAAGACCCAGTACTTC. The whole variable domain, filled in from reference TRBV7-9 and TRBJ2-5, reads DTGVSQNPRHKITKRGQNVTFRCDPISEHNRLYWYRQTLGQGPEFLTYFQNEAQLEKSRLLSDRFSAERPKGSFSTLEIQRTEQGDSAMYLCASSLLGPWKTQYFGPGTRLLVL.

The rearrangement uses TRBV5-1 and TRBJ2-7; D not certain. CDR3 length equals 15 residues. CDR1 and CDR2 from the germline V gene are SGHRS and YFSETQ. V was clipped by 5 bases and J by 2 bases, with 17 bases between them. The chain's CDR3 is CASRYQIGTPYEQYF. The CDR3 DNA reads TGCGCCAGCAGGTATCAGATCGGCACCCCCTACGAGCAGTACTTC.

This clonotype has a handful of counts. The chain employs TRBV20-1 and TRBJ1-6; D ambiguous. Between the trimmed V and J ends, which lost 1 base and 6 bases, there was a span of 7 bases. Germline V gene lookup returns CDR1 DFQATT and CDR2 SNEGSKA (reference sequence). The CDR3 has 13 residues. CDR3 DNA sequence: TGCAGTGCTAGAGTAGAGGGTAATTCACCCCTCCACTTT. Its protein is CSARVEGNSPLHF.

This clonotype was observed a few times. The chain recombines TRBV4-1 with TRBJ2-1; D gene ambiguous. The CDR3 is made up of 17 amino acids. Germline lookup yields CDR1 MGHRA and CDR2 YSYEKL. V was pared by 3 bases and J by 2 bases, with 17 bases between. CDR3 residues: CASSHSSGFPPYNEQFF. CDR3 DNA: TGCGCCAGCAGCCATTCGAGTGGATTCCCCCCCTACAATGAGCAGTTCTTC.

V gene TRBV28 combines with J gene TRBJ2-2; D is perhaps TRBD1 or TRBD2 (5 bases each). Germline V gene sequence: CDR1 MDHEN, CDR2 SYDVKM. V dropped 3 bases and J dropped 2 bases, with 16 bases sitting between them. This CDR3 is 17 amino acids long. The CDR3 region is CASSFFSVRDNTGELFF. CDR3 in DNA: TGTGCCAGCAGTTTCTTCAGCGTCAGGGACAACACCGGGGAGCTGTTTTTT.

This clonotype occurred a few times. This chain uses TRBV21-1 with TRBJ2-7; the table's D gene call, TRBD1, was not cross checked with the DNA. TRBV21-1 is reported as a pseudogene. The CDR3 spans 15 residues. This CDR3 is CASSKGRDRLYEQYF. CDR3 DNA sequence: TGTGCCAGCAGCAAAGGGCGAGACAGACTCTACGAGCAGTACTTC.

In its sample, this clonotype was seen a few times. V usage is TRBV5-1 and J usage is TRBJ2-5; D ambiguous. The V end lost 2 bases, the J end lost 5 bases, and 10 bases lay between the germline ends. CDR3 size: 13 residues. CDR1 SGHRS and CDR2 YFSETQ come from the germline V gene. CDR3 nucleotides: TGCGCCAGCAGCTTCTCCCCAAGGGAGACCCAGTACTTC. As protein: CASSFSPRETQYF.

The rearrangement joins TRBV28 to TRBJ2-3; possibly TRBD2 for D (7 bases). V lost 2 bases and J 5 bases, leaving 17 bases between the germline ends. The CDR3 has 16 amino acids. The germline gives CDR1 MDHEN, CDR2 SYDVKM. The DNA of the CDR3 is TGTGCCAGCAGTTTAAGGGCGGGAAGGGGGGGAGATACGCAGTATTTT. This sequence encodes CASSLRAGRGGDTQYF. The whole variable domain, remainder taken from reference TRBV28 and TRBJ2-3, is DVKVTQSSRYLVKRTGEKVFLECVQDMDHENMFWYRQDPGLGLRLIYFSYDVKMKEKGDIPEGYSVSREKKERFSLILESASTNQTSMYLCASSLRAGRGGDTQYFGPGTRLTVL.

The chain uses TRBV7-2 and TRBJ2-6; no firm D call. CDR3 length: 16 amino acids. Germline CDR1 and CDR2: SGHTA and FQGNSA. The V and J ends lost 3 bases and 0 bases respectively, with 9 bases between them. The CDR3 protein is CASSFGTFSGANVLTF. CDR3 coding DNA: TGTGCCAGCAGCTTCGGCACGTTCTCTGGGGCCAACGTCCTGACTTTC. The whole variable domain, filled in from reference TRBV7-2 and TRBJ2-6, reads GAGVSQSPSNKVTEKGKDVELRCDPISGHTALYWYRQSLGQGLEFLIYFQGNSAPDKSGLPSDRFSAERTGGSVSTLTIQRTQQEDSAVYLCASSFGTFSGANVLTFGAGSRLTVL.

The CDR3, as DNA: TGCGCCAGCAGCCTCCGGCCACAGGGGGCAACAGATACGCAGTATTTT. Translated: CASSLRPQGATDTQYF. This chain joins TRBV5-1 and TRBJ2-3; TRBD1 aligns across 9 bases. Germline lookup yields CDR1 SGHRS and CDR2 YFSETQ. The CDR3 runs to 16 residues. With 4 bases clipped from V and 3 bases from J, the junction kept 9 bases outside the gene matches.

To note about this clonotype: Just one base apart from a much larger clone, this may be a read error. The chain is built from TRBV6-5 and TRBJ2-1; tentative D call: TRBD2 (6 bases). CDR1 MNHEY and CDR2 SVGAGI come from the germline V gene. The V and J ends lost 2 bases and 13 bases respectively, with 9 bases between them. The CDR3 runs 11 residues. The CDR3 reads CASSYGGTQFF. CDR3 bases: TGTGCCAGCAGTTACGGGGGGACCCAGTTCTTC.

The genes are TRBV10-3 and TRBJ1-4, with 8 bases lining up with TRBD1. Germline values: CDR1 ENHRY, CDR2 SYGVKD. The CDR3 totals 14 residues. The J segment lost 2 bases and the V segment lost 8 bases, leaving 4 bases of the junction unmatched. The CDR3 DNA reads as TGTGCCATCGGTCGGACAGGGACTAATGAAAAACTGTTTTTT. Translation: CAIGRTGTNEKLFF.

The chain combines TRBV27 with TRBJ2-3, with 9 nucleotides matching TRBD2. Germline-derived CDR1 and CDR2 are MNHEY and SMNVEV (reference sequence). Germline trimming cut 6 bases from V and 6 bases from J; bases unmatched to any gene: 13. This CDR3 region has 16 residues. DNA for the CDR3: TGTGCCAGCAGCCCACTAGCGGGCGCCACCAGGGATACGCAGTATTTT. It translates to CASSPLAGATRDTQYF.

V gene TRBV19 combines with J gene TRBJ2-3, with 7 bases aligning to TRBD1. The germline CDR1 and CDR2 sequences are LNHDA and SQIVND (reference sequence). The ends lost 3 bases at V and 0 bases at J; junction bases unmatched: 3. CDR3 length equals 15 residues. CDR3: CASSIRTGSTDTQYF. As DNA, the CDR3 is TGTGCCAGTAGTATTAGGACAGGAAGCACAGATACGCAGTATTTT.

The J gene is TRBJ2-5, the V gene TRBV28, with D possibly being TRBD2 (5 bases). The DNA matches TRBJ2-7 better at its end, which makes the J call doubtful. Per germline, CDR1 MDHEN and CDR2 SYDVKM. The length of the CDR3 is 11 residues. This chain's CDR3 is CASRRDSEQYF. DNA for the CDR3: TGTGCCAGCAGGAGGGATTCCGAGCAGTACTTC.

CDR3 sequence reads: CASSLRGEALYEQYF. The CDR3 DNA is TGTGCCAGCAGTTTAAGAGGGGAAGCGCTCTACGAGCAGTACTTC. The chain is built from TRBV27 and TRBJ2-4; either TRBD1 or TRBD2 may fit D (5 bases each). The DNA end lines up better with TRBJ2-7; the J call may be wrong. The length of the CDR3 is 15 residues. In germline, CDR1 is MNHEY, CDR2 SMNVEV (reference sequence).

CDR3 sequence: CASNPDRGMADTQYF. CDR3 in DNA: TGTGCCAGCAACCCCGACAGGGGTATGGCAGATACGCAGTATTTT. V is TRBV2 and J is TRBJ2-3; 8 nucleotides align to TRBD1. The V gene's germline CDR1 is SNHLY and CDR2 FYNNEI. V shed 7 bases, J shed 4 bases, and the junction held 10 bases outside the gene matches. The CDR3 has 15 residues.

This clonotype showed up just a few times. This chain joins TRBV25-1 and TRBJ2-7; TRBD2 matches 9 bases. Germline loops: CDR1 MGHDK, CDR2 SYGVNS. V lost 1 base, J lost 7 bases, and 11 bases stayed unmatched. This CDR3 contains 16 residues. As DNA, the CDR3 is TGTGCCAGCAGTGAATTGGCGGGAGGGCCTTACAATGAGCAGTACTTC. Residues: CASSELAGGPYNEQYF.

The chain carries TRBV6-1 and TRBJ1-2; the match to TRBD1 covers 7 bases. V lost 6 bases and J lost 2; bases outside the gene matches: 15. Looked up from germline, CDR1 is MNHNS and CDR2 is SASEGT. This CDR3 region has 17 residues. The CDR3 sequence: CASRNGLGQVANYGYTF. CDR3 sequence (DNA): TGTGCCAGCAGAAATGGCCTAGGACAGGTCGCCAACTATGGCTACACCTTC.

This clonotype was seen a handful of times. The CDR3 DNA reads TGTGCCAGCAGTTTTGGTGACGGGTGGCGTGAGCAGTTCTTC. Translated: CASSFGDGWREQFF. The chain has TRBV28 and TRBJ2-1; D not certain. This CDR3 has 14 amino acids. CDR1 is MDHEN, CDR2 SYDVKM, per germline. V dropped 3 bases and J dropped 9 bases, with 15 bases sitting between them.

The sample holds a few counts of this clonotype. The V and J genes are TRBV27 and TRBJ2-5, with 8 positions matching TRBD1. Gene TRBJ2-7 matches the end of the DNA better, so the J call may be wrong. The CDR3 has 14 residues. Germline loops: CDR1 MNHEY, CDR2 SMNVEV (reference sequence). The DNA of the CDR3 is TGTGCCAGCAGTTTCGCAGGGGGCAACTACGAGCAGTACTTC. Amino acids: CASSFAGGNYEQYF.

The CDR3 reads CSATRTGGNSYNEQFF. As DNA, the CDR3 is TGCAGTGCAACTCGCACAGGGGGCAACTCCTACAATGAGCAGTTCTTC. The gene calls are TRBV20-1 and TRBJ2-1; 9 positions match TRBD1. V shed 6 bases and J 0 bases; nucleotides not matched to a gene: 9. Looked up from germline, CDR1 is DFQATT and CDR2 is SNEGSKA (reference sequence). The CDR3 has 16 residues.

This clonotype has a handful of counts. V and J are TRBV19 and TRBJ2-1; D remains ambiguous. Germline values: CDR1 LNHDA, CDR2 SQIVND (reference sequence). The CDR3 contains 15 residues. Trimming removed 7 bases at V and 2 bases at J, with 15 bases between. The CDR3 spells CASTLGARPYNEQFF. CDR3 nucleotides: TGTGCCAGTACCCTGGGTGCCCGACCCTACAATGAGCAGTTCTTC.